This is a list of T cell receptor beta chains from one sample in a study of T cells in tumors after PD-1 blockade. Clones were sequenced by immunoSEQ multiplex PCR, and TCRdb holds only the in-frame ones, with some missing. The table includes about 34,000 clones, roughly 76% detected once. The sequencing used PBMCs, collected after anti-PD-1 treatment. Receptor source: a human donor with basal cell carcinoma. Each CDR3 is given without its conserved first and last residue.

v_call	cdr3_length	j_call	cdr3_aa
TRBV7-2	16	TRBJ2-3	ASSPKSGGLASTDTQY
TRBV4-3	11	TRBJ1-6	ASSLSRGTPLH
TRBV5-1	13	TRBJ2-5	ASSVYRGTGETQY
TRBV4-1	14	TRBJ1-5	ASSQEIGAGNQPQH
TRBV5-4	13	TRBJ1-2	ASSRVGTAEYGYT
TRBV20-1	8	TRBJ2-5	SAQIETQY
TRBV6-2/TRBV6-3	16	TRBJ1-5	ASSYSSRGARSNQPQH
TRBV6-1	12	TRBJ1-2	ASSEAGDTLGYT
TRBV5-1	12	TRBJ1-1	ASSLLPEGTEAF
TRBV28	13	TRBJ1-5	ASSPPGTVNQPQH
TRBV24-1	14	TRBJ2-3	ATSDYGTGGADTQY
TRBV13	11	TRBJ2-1	ASSLGPDNEQF